This T cell receptor beta chain was obtained from a study of blood T cell repertoires in COVID-19. With 4 bases clipped from V and 2 bases from J, the junction kept 8 bases outside the gene matches. Germline V gives CDR1 KGHDR, CDR2 SFDVKD. The CDR3 is 18 residues long. The table came from immunoSEQ multiplex PCR; TCRdb's copy has only in-frame clones and leaves some out. This sample has some 400,000 clones, with more than 85% found just once. The chain is built from TRBV24-1 and TRBJ2-1; 12 positions match TRBD2. The TCR was taken from a human donor in a cohort sampled during active COVID-19. The material sequenced was peripheral blood. CDR3 DNA sequence: TGTGCCACCAGTGACCCCACTAGCGGGAGGACCCCCTACAATGAGCAGTTCTTC. Residues: CATSDPTSGRTPYNEQFF.